This T cell receptor beta chain was sequenced for a study of blood T cell repertoires in COVID-19. About the research overall: From the United States, Italy and Spain came samples of acute and convalescent COVID-19. PBMCs, B-cell-depleted T cells, or T cells were the source of the cDNA or gDNA that made up the material.

Source study methods: For nucleated cells, counts were estimated from reference gene primer amplification. Produced via immunoSEQ multiplex PCR; TCRdb's table is partial and in-frame only. D and trimming were read from the DNA, whereas the V and J calls and clone size are those reported in that table. Of 220,000 or so clones listed, 86% are singletons. The sequenced sample was PBMCs or T cells enriched from blood (not recorded which). This TCR came from a woman between 50 and 59 years old who had recovered from COVID-19.

The CDR3 protein is CASSPQGSYGYTF. Here the CDR3 DNA reads TGCGCCAGCAGCCCACAGGGGTCGTATGGCTACACCTTC. The chain has TRBV4-3 and TRBJ1-2; 7 bases are shared with TRBD1. This CDR3 has 13 amino acids. Trimming at V came to 4 bases and at J to 5 bases, leaving 4 bases not matched to a gene. Looked up from germline, CDR1 is LGHNA and CDR2 is YSLEER.